These T cell receptor beta chains were read from a single sample in a study of Graves' ophthalmopathy and Graves' hyperthyroidism. TCRdb called the multiplex PCR reads again in MiXCR, with one record for every CDR3 protein. The data show about 160,000 distinct CDR3 sequences, roughly 37% seen once. The specimen sequenced was peripheral blood. The receptors derive from a woman aged 40 to 55 with Graves' ophthalmopathy. Both conserved end residues are part of each CDR3.

v_gene: TRBV4-2
CDR3aa: CASSQEPGQAYGYTF

v_gene: TRBV7-2
CDR3aa: CASSLLDRGPWGYTF

v_gene: TRBV12-3/TRBV12-4
CDR3aa: CASSPAGVTNQPQHF

v_gene: TRBV9
CDR3aa: CASSSRTGTAEAFF

v_gene: TRBV12-3/TRBV12-4
CDR3aa: CASGPRLAGADTQYF

v_gene: TRBV7-2
CDR3aa: CASSLVAWDRVKNTEAFF

v_gene: TRBV12-3/TRBV12-4
CDR3aa: CASRADRDLGPQHF

v_gene: TRBV6-2/TRBV6-3
CDR3aa: CASSISDRSGNTIYF

v_gene: TRBV27
CDR3aa: CASSHPTGELFF

v_gene: TRBV5-1
CDR3aa: CASSAGGGYTF

v_gene: TRBV28
CDR3aa: CASSPRVSGSREGETQYF

v_gene: TRBV19
CDR3aa: CASRTSGEGETQYF

v_gene: TRBV2
CDR3aa: CASSRGQEETQYF

v_gene: TRBV5-5
CDR3aa: CASTPNSLDYEQYF

v_gene: TRBV30
CDR3aa: CAWSTRLGEQYF

v_gene: TRBV13
CDR3aa: CASSSHADHCEQYF

v_gene: TRBV6-5
CDR3aa: CASSYRRTSSYEQYF

v_gene: TRBV11-1
CDR3aa: CASSFEPGGLTGELFF

v_gene: TRBV6-5
CDR3aa: CASSTRTGSYEQYF

v_gene: TRBV2
CDR3aa: CASSELAGANVLTF

v_gene: TRBV6-1
CDR3aa: CATTGLDRGLSYEQYF

v_gene: TRBV6-5
CDR3aa: CASSYSTQLAQYF

v_gene: TRBV28
CDR3aa: CASTTGFSYEQYF

v_gene: TRBV6-1
CDR3aa: CASRERTSLSSGANVLTF

v_gene: TRBV6-2/TRBV6-3
CDR3aa: CASSTPQRNTGELFF

v_gene: TRBV28
CDR3aa: CASSGGGLGEQYF

v_gene: TRBV12-3/TRBV12-4
CDR3aa: CASHQDRMNTEAFF

v_gene: TRBV5-1
CDR3aa: CASSHGTGPLPTYEQYF

v_gene: TRBV19
CDR3aa: CASSPYRRDWANGELFF

v_gene: TRBV27
CDR3aa: CASSGTAYPNQPQHF

v_gene: TRBV27
CDR3aa: CASSIEQGVGAPLHF

v_gene: TRBV12-5
CDR3aa: CASGLVPGYTEAFF

v_gene: TRBV6-1
CDR3aa: CASMVTRDSSYEQYF

v_gene: TRBV27
CDR3aa: CASGQGTASRVLTF

v_gene: TRBV5-1
CDR3aa: CASSRKPSGGNMNTEAFF

v_gene: TRBV14
CDR3aa: CASSSIAGGQSSTDTQYF

v_gene: TRBV7-8
CDR3aa: CASSLRETNYGYTF

v_gene: TRBV19
CDR3aa: CASSSRTSGRGSYEQYF

v_gene: TRBV28
CDR3aa: CASSLTGRGETQYF

v_gene: TRBV7-2
CDR3aa: CASSLDGGSSYEQYF

v_gene: TRBV6-1
CDR3aa: CASSEVGQGWQPQHF

v_gene: TRBV6-5
CDR3aa: CASSYSTARYGYTF

v_gene: TRBV6-1
CDR3aa: CASSEGTGSYQPQHF

v_gene: TRBV19
CDR3aa: CASSINRNTEAFF

v_gene: TRBV2
CDR3aa: CASNGQATDTQYF

v_gene: TRBV6-1
CDR3aa: CASSVAAGVVYEQYF

v_gene: TRBV7-2
CDR3aa: CASSLTPRGGELFF

v_gene: TRBV6-2/TRBV6-3
CDR3aa: CASSQALDQPQHF

v_gene: TRBV30
CDR3aa: CAWSVIRREQYF